Described below is a single TCR beta chain sequence and its context. The data are from a study of PD-L1 blockade in urothelial cancer. Whole-study context: Dosed intravenously at 1,200 mg every 3 weeks, atezolizumab was initiated by patients around 2014.

The V and J ends lost 2 bases and 6 bases, in that order; junction bases with no gene match: 4. The CDR3 consists of 14 residues. Looked up from germline, CDR1 is SGHAT and CDR2 is FQNNGV. The data were produced by immunoSEQ multiplex PCR, yet TCRdb's version contains in-frame clones alone and is incomplete. In the table there are about 45,000 clones, around 88% of which are singletons. The V call is TRBV11-2, the J call TRBJ2-7, with 10 bases fitting TRBD1. The specimen comprised PBMCs, sampled around atezolizumab (anti-PD-L1) treatment. The sequence was collected from a man older than 75 with urothelial cancer. CDR3 nucleotide sequence: TGTGCCAGCAGCTTATGGGACAGGGGAGCCGAGCAGTACTTC. Protein sequence: CASSLWDRGAEQYF. The variable domain in full, with the rest retrieved from reference TRBV11-2 and TRBJ2-7, is EAGVAQSPRYKIIEKRQSVAFWCNPISGHATLYWYQQILGQGPKLLIQFQNNGVVDDSQLPKDRFSAERLKGVDSTLKIQPAKLEDSAVYLCASSLWDRGAEQYFGPGTRLTVT.